One sample yielded the 12 T cell receptor beta chains listed below, sequenced in a study of vaccination and CD4 T cells after COVID-19. Treatment noted: roughly ten-day PBMC culture with coronavirus spike peptide pools or control peptides (ViraFEST assay). Cultured CD4+ T cells had their DNA profiled by the Oncomine TCR Beta short-read assay. Using its own MiXCR run on the PCR reads, TCRdb lists one record per CDR3 protein. The sample includes over 10,000 distinct CDR3 sequences, approximately 69% of them seen just once. Antigen specificity for these receptors is unknown. Sequences were obtained from CD4+ T cells from blood, cultured in vitro. These receptors came from a human donor who had recovered from COVID-19.

This chain connects TRBV30 to TRBJ1-5; D may be TRBD1 (5 bases). The V end was cut by 5 bases, the J end by 4 bases, with 21 bases between. The CDR3 runs to 16 residues. Per germline, CDR1 GTSNPN and CDR2 SVGIG (reference sequence). DNA for the CDR3: TGTGCCTGGGCCCCCCCCGGAAGGGGTTATAATCAGCCCCAGCATTTT. Encoded protein: CAWAPPGRGYNQPQHF.

The chain couples TRBV28 to TRBJ1-5, with D perhaps TRBD1 (5 bases). Germline assignment: CDR1 MDHEN and CDR2 SYDVKM. V lost 3 bases to trimming and J lost 0 bases, with 12 bases between them. There are 16 residues in the CDR3. CDR3 sequence: CASSFGRVGSNQPQHF. CDR3 DNA sequence: TGTGCCAGCAGTTTCGGCAGGGTCGGTAGCAATCAGCCCCAGCATTTT.

Written as DNA, the CDR3 is TGTGCCACCAGTGATTTGCGAGGGGGCGGGTTGAAGACCCAGTACTTC. Translating gives CATSDLRGGGLKTQYF. This chain connects TRBV24-1 to TRBJ2-5; 7 bases are a match to TRBD1. Germline CDR1 reads KGHDR; CDR2 reads SFDVKD. The CDR3 is 16 residues long. V shed 0 bases and J 6 bases; nucleotides not matched to a gene: 9.

This clonotype showed up just once. A much larger clone differs from this one at a single base, so this may be a read error. V is TRBV20-1 and J is TRBJ1-4; weak D call: TRBD1 (5 bases). Between the trimmed V and J ends, which lost 3 bases and 4 bases, there was a span of 9 bases. The CDR3 is made up of 13 amino acids. CDR1 and CDR2 (germline): DFQATT, SNEGSKA (reference sequence). The CDR3 protein is CSARGPSNEKLFF. CDR3 bases: TGCAGTGCTAGGGGACCGAGTAATGAAAAACTGTTTTTT.

This chain uses TRBV24-1 with TRBJ2-3, with 7 bases aligning to TRBD1. CDR3 length equals 18 residues. With 3 bases clipped from V and 4 bases from J, the junction kept 15 bases outside the gene matches. Per the germline V gene, CDR1 is KGHDR and CDR2 is SFDVKD. CDR3 sequence (DNA): TGTGCCACCAGTGATCTGACGGGGAAGGGGGCGAACTCAGATACGCAGTATTTT. Its translation is CATSDLTGKGANSDTQYF.

V gene TRBV6-1 combines with J gene TRBJ2-2, with unresolved D. The germline CDR1 and CDR2 sequences are MNHNS and SASEGT. V was shortened by 6 bases and J by 4 bases, with 15 bases between the two germline ends. This CDR3 has 15 residues. CDR3 sequence (DNA): TGTGCCAGCAGCTCCGCAGGAATTATCACCGGGGAGCTGTTTTTT. It specifies CASSSAGIITGELFF.

The rearrangement links TRBV6-4 to TRBJ2-5, with D tentatively TRBD1 or TRBD2 (5 bases each). V dropped 4 bases and J dropped 10 bases, with 16 bases sitting between them. Germline CDR1 reads MRHNA; CDR2 reads SNTAGT. The CDR3 sequence is 13 residues long. This chain's CDR3 is CASSVVGGADQYF. The DNA of the CDR3 is TGTGCCAGCAGTGTTGTTGGGGGAGCTGACCAGTACTTC.

V and J are TRBV14 and TRBJ2-5; 16 nucleotides agree with TRBD2. The CDR3 is made up of 18 amino acids. V lost 4 bases and J lost 2; bases outside the gene matches: 7. Germline CDR1 reads SGHDN; CDR2 reads FVKESK. CDR3 sequence reads: CASSRGLAGGGRQETQYF. The DNA of the CDR3 is TGTGCCAGCAGCCGGGGACTAGCGGGAGGGGGACGGCAAGAGACCCAGTACTTC.

This clonotype turned up a few times. The gene calls are TRBV20-1 and TRBJ1-5; D is unclear. Deletions cut 0 bases from V and 3 bases from J, with 12 bases between. Germline-derived CDR1 and CDR2 are DFQATT and SNEGSKA (reference sequence). The CDR3 is made up of 15 amino acids. This CDR3 reads CSARDQARPNQPQHF. The CDR3 DNA follows: TGCAGTGCTAGAGATCAGGCCAGACCCAATCAGCCCCAGCATTTT.

There are a few counts of this clonotype. The chain recombines TRBV20-1 with TRBJ1-2, with D maybe TRBD1 (5 bases). Trimming pared 6 bases from V and 2 bases from J, leaving 16 bases between. Per germline, CDR1 DFQATT and CDR2 SNEGSKA (reference sequence). This CDR3 region has 14 residues. As DNA, the CDR3 is TGCAGTGCGCGAGGGGAGAACAGGAACTATGGCTACACCTTC. It yields the protein CSARGENRNYGYTF.

The V call is TRBV20-1, the J call TRBJ2-7; D unresolved. The CDR3 covers 12 residues. Trimming took 3 bases from V and 1 from J, leaving 7 bases between them. The germline CDR1 and CDR2 sequences are DFQATT and SNEGSKA (reference sequence). CDR3 in amino acids: CSASGQSYEQYF. The CDR3, as DNA: TGCAGTGCTAGTGGGCAGTCCTACGAGCAGTACTTC.

This chain links TRBV7-2 with TRBJ1-3, with TRBD1 identical over 9 bases. With 5 bases clipped from V and 4 bases from J, the junction kept 6 bases outside the gene matches. CDR1 is SGHTA and CDR2 is FQGNSA in the germline V gene. This CDR3 has 15 residues. CDR3 DNA: TGTGCCAGCAGCGCACAGGGGGCAAGAGGAAACACCATATATTTT. This codes for CASSAQGARGNTIYF.